The rows below give T cell receptor beta chains drawn from one sample of a study of blood T cell repertoires in COVID-19. Libraries were prepared by immunoSEQ multiplex PCR; TCRdb keeps only in-frame clonotypes and omits some of them. The sample includes about 150,000 clones, about four fifths of them seen just once. Sequencing was performed on PBMCs or T cells enriched from blood (not recorded which). These receptor sequences come from a woman in her forties or fifties who had been exposed to COVID-19. The CDR3 runs from the conserved cysteine through the conserved F or W. A D gene is named only where the DNA matches it firmly. Expanded clones are given a class, and other clones once, few, many or no size at all.

TRBJ2-3 | TRBD1 | TRBV25-1 | - | CASSDRGSISTDTQYF | TGTGCCAGCAGTGACAGGGGGTCGATTAGCACAGATACGCAGTATTTT
TRBJ1-6 | - | TRBV6-5 | few | CASFEGVGPLHF | TGTGCCAGCTTCGAGGGTGTTGGGCCCCTCCACTTT
TRBJ2-1 | TRBD1 | TRBV28 | few | CASSLPPPGQGTGGQYNEQFF | TGTGCCAGCAGTTTGCCTCCTCCGGGACAGGGGACCGGAGGACAATACAATGAGCAGTTCTTC
TRBJ2-3 | TRBD1 | TRBV19 | - | CASRSIVWDRSTDTQYF | TGTGCCAGTAGAAGTATAGTGTGGGACAGGAGCACAGATACGCAGTATTTT
TRBJ1-2 | TRBD1 | TRBV18 | - | CASSPGGQEGYTF | TGTGCCAGCTCACCCGGCGGACAGGAGGGCTACACCTTC
TRBJ1-4 | - | TRBV7-9 | once | CASRKQGDEKLFF | TGTGCCAGCAGGAAACAGGGCGATGAAAAACTGTTTTTT
TRBJ2-7 | - | TRBV10-2 | - | CASSVIGDEQYF | TGCGCCAGCAGTGTTATAGGGGACGAGCAGTACTTC
TRBJ2-1 | TRBD2 | TRBV24-1 | - | CATSSGGNEQFF | TGTGCCACCAGTTCGGGAGGAAATGAGCAGTTCTTC
TRBJ1-4 | - | TRBV10-2 | - | CASSEVQGKLFF | TGCGCCAGCAGTGAGGTGCAGGGGAAACTGTTTTTT
TRBJ1-1 | - | TRBV9 | - | CASSILARGTEAFF | TGTGCCAGCAGCATCCTGGCTCGGGGGACTGAAGCTTTCTTT
TRBJ2-3 | TRBD2 | TRBV19 | - | CASKYRSGGTDTQYF | TGTGCCAGTAAGTACCGGAGCGGGGGCACAGATACGCAGTATTTT
TRBJ1-5 | TRBD1 | TRBV2 | - | CASSVIQGTQPQHF | TGTGCCAGCAGTGTTATACAGGGGACTCAGCCCCAGCATTTT
TRBJ2-2 | - | TRBV27 | - | CASIRTGRVGELFF | TGTGCCAGCATTCGAACAGGGAGGGTCGGGGAGCTGTTTTTT
TRBJ2-7 | - | TRBV5-1 | once | CASSLGAGVSYEQYF | TGCGCCAGCAGCTTGGGGGCAGGGGTTTCCTACGAGCAGTACTTC
TRBJ1-1 | - | TRBV14 | - | CASSQGRNTEAFF | TGTGCCAGCAGCCAAGGTAGGAACACTGAAGCTTTCTTT
TRBJ2-7 | - | TRBV7-2 | - | CASSLLLSYEQYF | TGTGCCAGCAGCTTACTACTCTCCTACGAGCAGTACTTC
TRBJ1-1 | TRBD1 | TRBV2 | - | CASNLRQGAFF | TGTGCCAGCAACCTTAGACAGGGGGCTTTCTTT
TRBJ2-5 | TRBD2 | TRBV4-1 | - | CASSQEAGYPGETQYF | TGCGCCAGCAGCCAAGAAGCGGGGTACCCTGGAGAGACCCAGTACTTC
TRBJ1-5 | - | TRBV7-2 | few | CASSLVAGNQPQHF | TGTGCCAGCAGCTTAGTGGCAGGAAATCAGCCCCAGCATTTT
TRBJ2-3 | TRBD2 | TRBV4-1 | - | CASSQELPSGGLGLSDTQYF | TGCGCCAGCAGCCAAGAGCTCCCTAGCGGGGGGCTGGGGTTATCGGATACGCAGTATTTT
TRBJ2-2 | - | TRBV7-3 | - | CASSPTTSPGELFF | TGTGCCAGCAGTCCCACTACCTCCCCCGGGGAGCTGTTTTTT
TRBJ1-1 | - | TRBV6-4 | - | CASSLSGRGDTEAFF | TGTGCCAGCAGTTTGTCAGGGCGGGGGGACACTGAAGCTTTCTTT
TRBJ1-2 | - | TRBV28 | - | CASTSGVLNYGYTF | TGTGCCAGCACCTCCGGGGTGTTAAACTATGGCTACACCTTC
TRBJ1-6 | - | TRBV14 | once | CASKYGVSYNSPLHF | TGTGCCAGCAAATATGGAGTCTCCTATAATTCACCCCTCCACTTT
TRBJ1-5 | TRBD1 | TRBV5-5 | few | CASSWGQDQPQHF | TGTGCCAGCAGCTGGGGACAGGATCAGCCCCAGCATTTT
TRBJ2-7 | TRBD1 | TRBV5-8 | - | CASSLVPGQGSYEQYF | TGTGCCAGCAGCTTGGTCCCGGGACAGGGGTCCTACGAGCAGTACTTC
TRBJ1-2 | TRBD1 | TRBV5-1 | few | CASSLPGQGGGYTF | TGCGCCAGCAGCTTGCCCGGACAGGGTGGTGGCTACACCTTC
TRBJ2-7 | TRBD1 | TRBV7-2 | - | CASSLAGTGVYEQYF | TGTGCCAGCAGCTTAGCTGGGACAGGGGTCTACGAGCAGTACTTC
TRBJ2-3 | - | TRBV10-3 | once | CAINAGRADTQYF | TGTGCCATCAACGCGGGGCGCGCAGATACGCAGTATTTT
TRBJ2-2 | TRBD2 | TRBV9 | few | CASSGAGGRTGELFF | TGTGCCAGCAGCGGAGCGGGAGGGCGAACCGGGGAGCTGTTTTTT
TRBJ2-3 | - | TRBV24-1 | - | CATSEGLVTDTQYF | TGTGCCACCAGTGAGGGGCTAGTGACAGATACGCAGTATTTT
TRBJ1-2 | TRBD1 | TRBV6-5 | - | CASSPGGALGYGYTF | TGTGCCAGCAGCCCAGGGGGCGCGTTAGGCTATGGCTACACCTTC
TRBJ2-1 | - | TRBV10-1 | - | CASSDPGSNEQFF | TGCGCCAGCAGTGACCCCGGTAGTAATGAGCAGTTCTTC
TRBJ1-2 | TRBD1 | TRBV9 | - | CASSVGQDNNYGYTF | TGTGCCAGCAGCGTCGGACAGGACAATAACTATGGCTACACCTTC